These 8 T cell receptor beta chains share one sample of origin, sequenced in a study of cytomegalovirus exposure and HLA in healthy donors. The primer mix had 60 Vbeta and 13 Jbeta primers. Sequenced by immunoSEQ multiplex PCR; TCRdb stores in-frame clones only, minus some. The profile shows under 200,000 clones, around 79% of them singletons. Sequenced material: PBMCs. The receptors were sampled from a woman aged 40 to 49 in good health and CMV-seropositive.

This clone was seen a few times. The chain uses TRBV4-3 and TRBJ2-1, with D possibly being TRBD2 (6 bases). Germline loops: CDR1 LGHNA, CDR2 YSLEER. V lost 0 bases and J lost 4, with 10 bases in between. The CDR3 sequence is 15 residues long. The CDR3 bases are TGCGCCAGCAGCCAAGAAGGACGGGAGTACAATGAGCAGTTCTTC. Translating gives CASSQEGREYNEQFF.

About this clone itself: The junction does not match germline at one end; this may be a read error. The chain employs TRBV7-9 and TRBJ1-1; D is unclear. This CDR3 spans 13 amino acids. Per the germline V gene, CDR1 is SEHNR and CDR2 is FQNEAQ (reference sequence). The CDR3 DNA sequence: TGTTCCAGCAGCTTAGTTTTGCGGACTGAAGCTTTCTTT. Encoded protein: CSSSLVLRTEAFF.

The genes are TRBV7-2 and TRBJ2-7; 8 bases fit TRBD2. The length of the CDR3 is 15 residues. Trimming removed 7 bases from V and 2 bases from J; junction bases left unmatched: 10. Per the germline V gene, CDR1 is SGHTA and CDR2 is FQGNSA. The CDR3 spells CASTDRAGATYEQYF. The CDR3 DNA reads TGTGCCAGCACCGATCGAGCGGGGGCAACCTACGAGCAGTACTTC.

The V gene is TRBV7-8, the J gene TRBJ1-2; a weak D match, TRBD1 (5 bases). The V and J ends lost 1 base and 7 bases respectively, with 16 bases between them. CDR1 and CDR2 (germline): SGHVS, FQNEAQ. This CDR3 spans 15 amino acids. Here the CDR3 reads CASSLGTPDLGGYTF. The CDR3, as DNA: TGTGCCAGCAGCTTAGGGACACCCGACCTCGGTGGCTACACCTTC.

The chain has TRBV5-1 and TRBJ2-2; 10 bases line up with TRBD1. The CDR3 runs 17 residues. The ends lost 0 bases at V and 4 bases at J; junction bases unmatched: 6. Germline CDR1 and CDR2: SGHRS and YFSETQ. CDR3 coding DNA: TGCGCCAGCAGCTTGGGGACCGGGACAGGGGTCACCGGGGAGCTGTTTTTT. The encoded protein is CASSLGTGTGVTGELFF.

J is TRBJ1-3 and V is TRBV5-1, with D perhaps TRBD1 (5 bases). The CDR3 is 13 amino acids. V dropped 5 bases and J dropped 0 bases, with 6 bases sitting between them. The germline CDR1 and CDR2 sequences are SGHRS and YFSETQ. The CDR3 loop reads CASRDNSGNTIYF. The CDR3 DNA sequence: TGCGCCAGCAGGGACAACTCTGGAAACACCATATATTTT.

The V gene is TRBV6-5, the J gene TRBJ2-4; 9 bases match TRBD1. This CDR3 has 12 residues. V shed 4 bases and J 12 bases; nucleotides not matched to a gene: 4. The germline V gene encodes CDR1 MNHEY and CDR2 SVGAGI. The CDR3 reads CASSWDRVHQYF. In nucleotides, the CDR3 is TGTGCCAGCAGTTGGGACAGGGTTCATCAGTACTTC.

This clone has a handful of counts. V gene TRBV5-1 combines with J gene TRBJ2-2; D might be TRBD1 (6 bases). V was cut by 0 bases and J by 0 bases, with 18 bases left in between. This CDR3 spans 19 amino acids. CDR1 and CDR2 (germline): SGHRS, YFSETQ. The DNA of the CDR3 is TGCGCCAGCAGCTTGGGGAGGACAGCCTTCTACGCGAACACCGGGGAGCTGTTTTTT. Translating gives CASSLGRTAFYANTGELFF.